These T cell receptor beta chains were read from a single sample in a study of cytomegalovirus exposure and HLA in healthy donors. Profiling relied on immunoSEQ multiplex PCR, and the TCRdb table lists in-frame clones only, not all of them. The sample has 80,000 or so clones, roughly 94% seen once. Sequencing was performed on PBMCs. These receptors all come from a woman under 30 in good health and CMV-seronegative. Both conserved end residues are part of each CDR3. A D gene is named only where the DNA matches it firmly. For some rows the clone size is stated as once, few or many, or as a class when expanded; others skip it.

>-|-|TRBV5-6|TRBJ1-6
CASSLSSYNSPLHF
TGTGCCAGCAGTCTAAGCTCCTATAATTCACCCCTCCACTTT
>-|-|TRBV7-9|TRBJ2-2
CASSLGEANTGELFF
TGTGCCAGCAGCTTAGGCGAGGCCAACACCGGGGAGCTGTTTTTT
>-|-|TRBV5-1|TRBJ1-2
CASSLENSPAGGYTF
TGCGCCAGCAGCTTGGAGAACAGCCCGGCGGGTGGCTACACCTTC
>-|-|TRBV28|TRBJ1-2
CASSSRWGWDGYTF
TGTGCCAGCAGTTCCCGTTGGGGCTGGGATGGCTACACCTTC
>-|once|TRBV18|TRBJ2-7
CASSPEVSYEQYF
TGTGCCAGCTCACCAGAGGTCTCCTACGAGCAGTACTTC
>TRBD2|-|TRBV27|TRBJ2-2
CASSFTSGGLNTGELFF
TGTGCCAGCAGTTTCACTAGCGGGGGGCTGAACACCGGGGAGCTGTTTTTT
>-|once|TRBV5-5|TRBJ2-2
CASSLVTGNTGELFF
TGTGCCAGCAGCCTGGTCACAGGGAACACCGGGGAGCTGTTTTTT
>TRBD2|-|TRBV19|TRBJ2-1
CASTGTSGKYNEQFF
TGTGCCAGTACCGGGACTAGCGGGAAATACAATGAGCAGTTCTTC
>-|-|TRBV5-1|TRBJ1-2
CASSLGGVGARGYTF
TGCGCCAGCAGCTTGGGGGGGGTTGGCGCCCGGGGCTACACCTTC
>TRBD1|-|TRBV7-2|TRBJ1-2
CASRRQGNYGYTF
TGTGCCAGCAGGCGACAGGGGAACTATGGCTACACCTTC
>TRBD2|-|TRBV9|TRBJ2-7
CASSLSGGGEYEQYF
TGTGCCAGCTCGCTATCTGGCGGGGGGGAATACGAGCAGTACTTC
>TRBD2|-|TRBV4-1|TRBJ2-7
CASSQDKSTSGTYEQYF
TGCGCCAGCAGCCAAGATAAGTCGACTAGCGGGACCTACGAGCAGTACTTC
>-|-|TRBV7-9|TRBJ1-2
CASSPQGGYGYTF
TGTGCCAGCAGCCCACAGGGTGGCTATGGCTACACCTTC
>TRBD1|-|TRBV6-5|TRBJ2-7
CASSRDRGLNEQYF
TGTGCCAGCAGTCGGGACAGGGGGCTCAACGAGCAGTACTTC
>-|-|TRBV19|TRBJ1-5
CASSINRRGNQPQHF
TGTGCCAGTAGTATAAATAGGAGGGGTAATCAGCCCCAGCATTTT
>-|-|TRBV2|TRBJ1-2
CASRDRTAYGYTF
TGTGCCAGCCGTGACAGGACTGCGTATGGCTACACCTTC
>-|-|TRBV2|TRBJ1-4
CASSRQLATNEKLFF
TGTGCCAGCAGCCGACAGCTGGCAACTAATGAAAAACTGTTTTTT
>-|-|TRBV11-2|TRBJ2-7
CASSLDRGRAPEQYF
TGTGCCAGCAGCTTAGATAGGGGAAGGGCCCCCGAGCAGTACTTC
>-|-|TRBV9|TRBJ1-2
CASSAGGAGYGYTF
TGTGCCAGCAGCGCGGGGGGGGCCGGCTATGGCTACACCTTC
>-|-|TRBV6-5|TRBJ2-7
CASSRPPGGEQYF
TGTGCCAGCAGCCGTCCCCCCGGCGGCGAGCAGTACTTC
>-|-|TRBV6-6|TRBJ2-2
CASSRAGELFF
TGTGCCAGCAGCAGGGCCGGGGAGCTGTTTTTT
>-|-|TRBV27|TRBJ1-4
CASSFWPSTNEKLFF
TGTGCCAGCAGTTTTTGGCCTTCAACTAATGAAAAACTGTTTTTT
>-|-|TRBV7-8|TRBJ2-3
CASSYGTTGTDTQYF
TGTGCCAGCAGCTACGGGACAACGGGCACAGATACGCAGTATTTT
>-|-|TRBV19|TRBJ1-5
CASSTLQGWSSNQPQHF
TGTGCCAGTAGTACTCTACAGGGTTGGAGTAGCAATCAGCCCCAGCATTTT
>-|-|TRBV5-4|TRBJ2-5
CASSPGEGTQYF
TGTGCCAGCAGCCCCGGAGAGGGGACCCAGTACTTC
>-|-|TRBV27|TRBJ2-2
CASSRPGIANTGELFF
TGTGCCAGCTCTCGCCCAGGGATCGCGAACACCGGGGAGCTGTTTTTT
>TRBD2|-|TRBV6-4|TRBJ2-1
CASSALAGGGNEQFF
TGTGCCAGCAGTGCCCTAGCGGGTGGCGGGAATGAGCAGTTCTTC
>TRBD1|-|TRBV7-2|TRBJ1-1
CASSLTGSTEAFF
TGTGCCAGCAGCCTGACAGGGTCCACTGAAGCTTTCTTT
>TRBD2|-|TRBV27|TRBJ2-1
CASGSLRTSGDNEQFF
TGTGCCAGCGGATCCCTCCGGACTAGCGGAGACAATGAGCAGTTCTTC
>TRBD2|-|TRBV27|TRBJ2-7
CASSSTLAGGREQYF
TGTGCCAGCAGTTCGACGCTAGCGGGAGGAAGAGAGCAGTACTTC
>-|-|TRBV25-1|TRBJ1-3
CASSEDTLSSGNTIYF
TGTGCCAGCAGTGAGGACACTTTGAGCTCTGGAAACACCATATATTTT
>-|once|TRBV28|TRBJ2-3
CASLSGTASTDTQYF
TGTGCCAGCCTATCCGGGACTGCTAGCACAGATACGCAGTATTTT
>-|once|TRBV28|TRBJ2-7
CASIQGTSYEQYF
TGTGCCAGCATCCAGGGGACCTCCTACGAGCAGTACTTC
>-|-|TRBV6-5|TRBJ1-2
CASRGRFNYGYTF
TGTGCCAGCAGGGGCAGATTTAACTATGGCTACACCTTC
>TRBD1|-|TRBV4-1|TRBJ2-7
CASRQGQAAPYEQYF
TGCGCCAGCAGACAAGGACAGGCGGCACCCTACGAGCAGTACTTC
>-|-|TRBV5-4|TRBJ2-5
CASSLIGQRFQETQYF
TGTGCCAGCAGCTTAATCGGACAGAGATTCCAAGAGACCCAGTACTTC